These 2 T cell receptor beta chains share one sample of origin, sequenced in a study of response to subunit inactivated influenza vaccine. One entry per CDR3 protein, called by TCRdb with MiXCR from the RT-PCR reads. The sample lists 400,000 to 550,000 distinct CDR3 sequences; 25% were seen once. Sequenced here: CD4+ T cells sorted from PBMCs, sampled more than 4 days after vaccination. The receptors shown here come from a man between 45 and 60 years old who received an inactivated influenza vaccine.

This clonotype occurred many times. The genes are TRBV12-3 or TRBV12-4 and TRBJ2-7; D may be TRBD1 or TRBD2 (6 bases each). The CDR3 consists of 14 residues. With 0 bases removed from V and 7 bases from J, the gap between germline ends came to 13 bases. CDR3 amino acids: CASSLAGGTGEQYF. The CDR3 DNA reads as TGTGCCAGCAGTTTAGCCGGGGGCACTGGAGAGCAGTACTTC.

This clonotype showed up just a few times. V is TRBV5-1 and J is TRBJ2-3, with 8 positions matching TRBD1. After removal of 4 bases from V and 4 bases from J, the junction contained 8 bases not matched to a gene. The CDR3 is 15 residues long. Germline V CDR1 and CDR2: SGHRS, YFSETQ. This CDR3 is CASSGDRIVADTQYF. DNA of the CDR3: TGCGCCAGCAGCGGGGACAGGATTGTCGCAGATACGCAGTATTTT.